These T cell receptor beta chains were read from a single sample in a study of cytomegalovirus exposure and HLA in healthy donors. This table comes from immunoSEQ multiplex PCR, and its TCRdb copy is limited to in-frame clones, with some not included. Of tens of thousands of clones detected, 74% appear once; the ten largest clones hold less than 7%. Sequencing used PBMCs. The receptors here all came from a man aged 30 to 45 in good health and CMV-seronegative. The conserved cysteine and the conserved F or W are not part of the CDR3 here. The order of the fields is V gene, J gene, CDR3 protein.

V: TRBV2; J: TRBJ2-3; CDR3: ASREPGATTDTQY
V: TRBV29-1; J: TRBJ2-7; CDR3: SALSPQGSDGQY
V: TRBV2; J: TRBJ2-7; CDR3: SRGGQGYEQY
V: TRBV4-1; J: TRBJ1-2; CDR3: ASSHPRAGTDEDGYT
V: TRBV1; J: TRBJ1-4; CDR3: TSNKVVSGATAPKLF
V: TRBV10-3; J: TRBJ1-1; CDR3: AISDNTWNTEAF
V: TRBV11-2; J: TRBJ2-3; CDR3: ASSFGLTGGSDTQY
V: TRBV6-1; J: .; CDR3: ASSEMRGYEQY
V: TRBV5-5; J: TRBJ2-7; CDR3: ASAGGLRSQQY
V: TRBV10-2; J: TRBJ2-2; CDR3: ASSEPPKGVNTGELF
V: TRBV15; J: TRBJ2-7; CDR3: ATSRAGTGGGEQY
V: TRBV2; J: TRBJ1-2; CDR3: ASSEVEGQGLWGYT
V: TRBV7-3; J: TRBJ2-3; CDR3: ASSFSGRGEDTQY
V: TRBV6-1; J: TRBJ1-1; CDR3: ASILTDTEAF
V: TRBV7-2; J: TRBJ2-2; CDR3: ASSLSPNTGELF
V: TRBV29-1; J: TRBJ2-3; CDR3: SAALAGGADTQY
V: TRBV6-5; J: TRBJ2-7; CDR3: ASTGDRAPYEQY
V: TRBV18; J: TRBJ2-2; CDR3: ASSRTTSGNTGELF
V: TRBV28; J: TRBJ1-4; CDR3: ASSSPTVSTNEKLF
V: TRBV9; J: TRBJ2-3; CDR3: ASSAERAGVPDTQY
V: TRBV6-5; J: TRBJ1-5; CDR3: ASSQRGSENQPQH
V: TRBV15; J: TRBJ2-1; CDR3: ATSRDRGRPEFNNEQF
V: TRBV10-3; J: TRBJ1-1; CDR3: AIRGEQGTAF
V: TRBV9; J: TRBJ2-3; CDR3: ASSVGTTITDTQY
V: TRBV6-1; J: TRBJ1-2; CDR3: ASSTTGDGYT
V: TRBV10-2; J: TRBJ1-6; CDR3: ASSETESYNSPLH
V: TRBV13; J: TRBJ2-1; CDR3: ASSWTSGYNEQF
V: TRBV6-1; J: TRBJ2-7; CDR3: ASSEAGRVPFYEQY
V: TRBV28; J: TRBJ1-4; CDR3: ASSLLGTVSEKLF
V: TRBV7-9; J: TRBJ2-1; CDR3: ASSSGFTFFAGNEQF
V: TRBV27; J: TRBJ1-5; CDR3: ASRGSSNQPQH
V: TRBV5-6; J: TRBJ1-4; CDR3: ASSLTGNPRGEKLF
V: TRBV2; J: TRBJ1-5; CDR3: ASSETQGGRNQPQH